The rows below give T cell receptor beta chains drawn from one sample of a study of blood T cell repertoires in COVID-19. Produced via immunoSEQ multiplex PCR; TCRdb's table is partial and in-frame only. This table has 130,000 to 150,000 clones, approximately 82% appearing once. The specimen was peripheral blood. These receptors were obtained from a man aged 60 to 75 with active or convalescent COVID-19. Each CDR3 is given with its conserved first and last residue. Fields, in order: J gene, D gene, clone size, V gene, CDR3 protein, CDR3 DNA. The D gene is left open where the match is weak. For some rows the clone size is stated as once, few or many, or as a class when expanded; others skip it.

J gene: TRBJ2-3; D gene: TRBD1; clone size: .; V gene: TRBV19; CDR3 protein: CASSKAGTGGGDTQYF; CDR3 DNA: TGTGCCAGTAGTAAAGCCGGGACAGGCGGTGGGGATACGCAGTATTTT
J gene: TRBJ1-2; D gene: TRBD1; clone size: .; V gene: TRBV10-3; CDR3 protein: CAITRTGLNYGYTF; CDR3 DNA: TGTGCCATCACCCGGACAGGGCTTAACTATGGCTACACCTTC
J gene: TRBJ1-1; D gene: TRBD1; clone size: .; V gene: TRBV30; CDR3 protein: CAWIKGGLEAFF; CDR3 DNA: TGTGCCTGGATTAAAGGGGGCCTTGAAGCTTTCTTT
J gene: TRBJ1-2; D gene: .; clone size: .; V gene: TRBV19; CDR3 protein: CASSITQSYGYTF; CDR3 DNA: TGTGCCAGTAGTATAACACAGAGCTATGGCTACACCTTC
J gene: TRBJ1-5; D gene: TRBD1; clone size: .; V gene: TRBV30; CDR3 protein: CAWSRGTGGGYSNQPQHF; CDR3 DNA: TGTGCCTGGAGTAGGGGGACAGGGGGCGGGTATAGCAATCAGCCCCAGCATTTT
J gene: TRBJ2-3; D gene: TRBD1; clone size: .; V gene: TRBV14; CDR3 protein: CASSQAPGGASTDTQYF; CDR3 DNA: TGTGCCAGCAGCCAAGCTCCAGGGGGCGCAAGCACAGATACGCAGTATTTT
J gene: TRBJ1-2; D gene: .; clone size: few; V gene: TRBV6-2/TRBV6-3; CDR3 protein: CASSPIRFGANYGYTF; CDR3 DNA: TGTGCCAGCAGTCCCATCCGATTCGGAGCTAACTATGGCTACACCTTC
J gene: TRBJ2-7; D gene: .; clone size: .; V gene: TRBV11-2; CDR3 protein: CASSRGFSSYEQYF; CDR3 DNA: TGTGCCAGCAGCAGGGGATTCTCCTCCTACGAGCAGTACTTC
J gene: TRBJ1-5; D gene: TRBD1; clone size: .; V gene: TRBV23-1; CDR3 protein: CASSQSLQDRGPQHF; CDR3 DNA: TGCGCCAGCAGTCAATCGCTCCAGGACAGGGGGCCCCAGCATTTT
J gene: TRBJ1-1; D gene: .; clone size: .; V gene: TRBV12-3/TRBV12-4; CDR3 protein: CASSLGAGGEAFF; CDR3 DNA: TGTGCCAGCAGTCTCGGAGCGGGGGGTGAAGCTTTCTTT
J gene: TRBJ1-1; D gene: TRBD1; clone size: once; V gene: TRBV11-3; CDR3 protein: CASSFGTDISLNTEAFF; CDR3 DNA: TGTGCCAGCAGCTTTGGGACAGACATCTCATTGAACACTGAAGCTTTCTTT
J gene: TRBJ2-7; D gene: TRBD2; clone size: .; V gene: TRBV4-3; CDR3 protein: CASSRTITSSGGSSYEQYF; CDR3 DNA: TGCGCCAGCAGCCGAACCATAACCTCTAGCGGGGGGTCGTCTTACGAGCAGTACTTC
J gene: TRBJ2-7; D gene: TRBD2; clone size: few; V gene: TRBV30; CDR3 protein: CAWSVGLRESYEQYF; CDR3 DNA: TGTGCCTGGAGTGTAGGTCTGCGGGAGTCCTACGAGCAGTACTTC
J gene: TRBJ1-6; D gene: .; clone size: .; V gene: TRBV7-2; CDR3 protein: CASSLVQIGSPLHF; CDR3 DNA: TGTGCCAGCAGCTTAGTACAGATTGGGTCACCCCTCCACTTT
J gene: TRBJ1-1; D gene: TRBD1; clone size: .; V gene: TRBV11-3; CDR3 protein: CASSFRQGSTEAFF; CDR3 DNA: TGTGCCAGCAGCTTCCGACAGGGGAGCACTGAAGCTTTCTTT
J gene: TRBJ1-2; D gene: .; clone size: .; V gene: TRBV9; CDR3 protein: CASSGGRASNYGYTF; CDR3 DNA: TGTGCCAGCAGCGGTGGGAGGGCTTCTAACTATGGCTACACCTTC
J gene: TRBJ2-3; D gene: TRBD2; clone size: .; V gene: TRBV29-1; CDR3 protein: CSAETSGGVDTQYF; CDR3 DNA: TGCAGCGCAGAGACTAGCGGGGGAGTAGATACGCAGTATTTT
J gene: TRBJ1-2; D gene: TRBD1; clone size: .; V gene: TRBV11-3; CDR3 protein: CASSRGQGSYGYTF; CDR3 DNA: TGTGCCAGCAGCAGAGGACAGGGGAGCTATGGCTACACCTTC
J gene: TRBJ2-6; D gene: .; clone size: .; V gene: TRBV19; CDR3 protein: CASSNSGTGANVLTF; CDR3 DNA: TGTGCCAGTAGTAATTCCGGGACTGGGGCCAACGTCCTGACTTTC